The TCR beta chain under discussion was sequenced for a study of cytomegalovirus exposure and HLA in healthy donors. Study summary: Caucasian-associated ancestry cluster membership applied to about four fifths of several hundred genotyped donors.

Findings of the study overall: Some V segments, including TRBV6-2 and TRBV6-3, were excluded as indistinguishable.

CDR1 and CDR2 from the germline V gene are MGHRA and YSYEKL. The CDR3 is made up of 17 amino acids. J was trimmed by 0 bases and V by 0 bases; bases with no gene match: 3. The PCR employed 60 Vbeta primers together with 13 Jbeta primers. TCRdb's table, derived via immunoSEQ multiplex PCR, lists solely in-frame clones and lacks some. The table shows 95,000 to 100,000 clones, with under 80% occurring only once. About this clone: Its target is unknown.

Sequencing was performed on PBMCs. The clonotype originates from a man between 35 and 55 years old in good health and CMV-seronegative. The chain has TRBV4-1 and TRBJ2-3, with 10 positions matching TRBD2. CDR3 region: CASSQDEGLASTDTQYF. Written as DNA, the CDR3 is TGCGCCAGCAGCCAAGATGAGGGACTAGCGAGCACAGATACGCAGTATTTT.